These 5 T cell receptor beta chains share one sample of origin, sequenced in a study of T cell changes during pregnancy in multiple sclerosis. TCRdb keeps only in-frame clones here, not all; method: immunoSEQ multiplex PCR. The sample has 55,000 to 95,000 clones; around nine tenths are singletons. The starting material was peripheral blood, obtained in the second trimester of pregnancy. The receptor set was obtained from a female donor in good health, enrolled as a control in a pregnancy study.

The chain uses TRBV27 and TRBJ1-1, with D perhaps matching TRBD1 (6 bases). CDR3 length equals 17 residues. V was shortened by 2 bases and J by 0 bases, with 16 bases between the two germline ends. Germline CDR1 is MNHEY and CDR2 is SMNVEV (reference sequence). CDR3 loop: CASSLGGHRPLNTEAFF. CDR3 DNA: TGTGCCAGCAGTTTAGGGGGACATCGCCCGCTGAACACTGAAGCTTTCTTT.

The chain has TRBV19 and TRBJ1-1; 8 bases are shared with TRBD1. The germline gives CDR1 LNHDA, CDR2 SQIVND (reference sequence). The CDR3 spans 14 residues. The junction had 8 bases not matched to a gene; V was cut back by 9 bases and J by 2 bases. The CDR3 nucleotides read TGTGCCAGCCGGGACAGGAACGCTAACACTGAAGCTTTCTTT. It encodes CASRDRNANTEAFF.

The chain joins TRBV18 to TRBJ1-2, with 7 bases matching TRBD1. Germline CDR1 reads KGHSH; CDR2 reads LQKENI. The CDR3 sequence is 14 residues long. The V and J ends lost 3 bases and 7 bases, in that order; junction bases with no gene match: 8. The CDR3 DNA sequence: TGTGCCAGCTCACCGGAGACAGGGTTTGCTGGCTACACCTTC. Its protein is CASSPETGFAGYTF.

The chain has TRBV28 and TRBJ2-3; a possible D gene is TRBD1 (6 bases). Looked up from germline, CDR1 is MDHEN and CDR2 is SYDVKM. The ends were cut back, 2 bases at V and 2 bases at J, with 11 bases in the middle. The CDR3 contains 15 residues. CDR3 protein: CASSLITGFTDTQYF. The CDR3 DNA reads TGTGCCAGCAGTTTAATCACAGGGTTCACAGATACGCAGTATTTT.

This chain uses TRBV4-3 with TRBJ1-6, with D possibly TRBD1 on 6 matching bases. Deletions cut 0 bases from V and 8 bases from J, with 17 bases between. Germline CDR1 is LGHNA and CDR2 is YSLEER. The CDR3 has 17 residues. The CDR3 DNA follows: TGCGCCAGCAGCCAAGATACAGGGATCCTAAGGCATTCACCCCTCCACTTT. This gives the protein CASSQDTGILRHSPLHF.